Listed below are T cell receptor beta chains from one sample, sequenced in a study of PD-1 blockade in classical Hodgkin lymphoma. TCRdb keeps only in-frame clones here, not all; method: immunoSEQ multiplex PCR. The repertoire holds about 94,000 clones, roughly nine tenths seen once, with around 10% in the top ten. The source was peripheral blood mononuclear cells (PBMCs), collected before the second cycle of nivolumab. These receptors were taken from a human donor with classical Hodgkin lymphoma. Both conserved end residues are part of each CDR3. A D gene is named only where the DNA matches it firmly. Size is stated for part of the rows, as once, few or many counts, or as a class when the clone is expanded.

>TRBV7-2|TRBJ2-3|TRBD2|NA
TGTGCCAGCAGCTTACTTTCTAGCGGGGGGGTATCAGATACGCAGTATTTT
CASSLLSSGGVSDTQYF
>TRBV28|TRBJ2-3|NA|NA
TGTGCCAGCAGTTTCAGGGGCTTGAAGTATTTT
CASSFRGLKYF
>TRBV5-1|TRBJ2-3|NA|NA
TGCGCCAGCAGCTTGGAAGGGGACACGCAGTATTTT
CASSLEGDTQYF
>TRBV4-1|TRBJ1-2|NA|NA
TGCGCCAGCAGCCAAGAACAAGGCAGGGCCACAAGCTACACCTTC
CASSQEQGRATSYTF
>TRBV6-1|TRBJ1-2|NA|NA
TGTGCCAGCAGTGAAGGGACGGGTAACTATGGCTACACCTTC
CASSEGTGNYGYTF
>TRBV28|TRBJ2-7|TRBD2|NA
TGTGCCAGCAGTTTCCTAGTCAGCGGGAGTGGCGAGCAGTACTTC
CASSFLVSGSGEQYF
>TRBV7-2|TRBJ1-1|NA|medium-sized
TGTGCCAGCAGCTCATCCTCCGGGACGGGAGAAGCTTTCTTT
CASSSSSGTGEAFF
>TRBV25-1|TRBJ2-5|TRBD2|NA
TGTGCCAGCAGTACCCGACTAGCGGGGGACTGGGAGACCCAGTACTTC
CASSTRLAGDWETQYF
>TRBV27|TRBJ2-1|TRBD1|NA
TGTGCCAGCAGCCGGGACAGGAAGAGCTCCTACAATGAGCAGTTCTTC
CASSRDRKSSYNEQFF
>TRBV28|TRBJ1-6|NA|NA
TGTGCCAGCAGTTTCTACACCCTAAATTCACCCCTCCACTTT
CASSFYTLNSPLHF
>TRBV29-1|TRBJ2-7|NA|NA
TGCAGCGTTGAGGCTAACGCCTACGAGCAGTACTTC
CSVEANAYEQYF
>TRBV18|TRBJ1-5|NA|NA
TGTGCCAGCTCACCCCAGGCAAACAATCAGCCCCAGCATTTT
CASSPQANNQPQHF
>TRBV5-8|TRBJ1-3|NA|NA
TGTGCCAGCAGCCGGGACAAGACCTCTGGAAACACCATATATTTT
CASSRDKTSGNTIYF
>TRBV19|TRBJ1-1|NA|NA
TGTGCCAGTAGTTGGGTGTCGGACAAGTATTCTGAAGCTTTCTTT
CASSWVSDKYSEAFF
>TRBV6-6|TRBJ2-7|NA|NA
TGTGCCAGCACCCTTGGCCCAGGGGTCTACGAGCAGTACTTC
CASTLGPGVYEQYF
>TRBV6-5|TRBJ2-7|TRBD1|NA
TGTGCCAGCAGTGACAGGGCCGAGCAGTACTTC
CASSDRAEQYF
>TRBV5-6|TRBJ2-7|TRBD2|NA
TGTGCCAGCAGCGCGGGACTAGCGGGAGTTGTAGGTTACGAGCAGTACTTC
CASSAGLAGVVGYEQYF
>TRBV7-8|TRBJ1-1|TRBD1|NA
TGTGCCAGCAGCTTAGCCGGGACAGGTGGAACTGAAGCTTTCTTT
CASSLAGTGGTEAFF
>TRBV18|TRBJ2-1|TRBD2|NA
TGTGCCAGCTCACCCAGCGGGGGCTACAATGAGCAGTTCTTC
CASSPSGGYNEQFF
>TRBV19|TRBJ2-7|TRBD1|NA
TGTGCCAGTAGTAGTTGGACAGGGAGTCGCTACGAGCAGTACTTC
CASSSWTGSRYEQYF
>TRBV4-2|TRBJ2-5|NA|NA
TGTGCCAGCAGCCAACTTAGTGGGGGGGAGACCCAGTACTTC
CASSQLSGGETQYF
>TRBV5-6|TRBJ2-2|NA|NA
TGTGCCAGCAGCTCCAGGTTACTGACCGGGGAGCTGTTTTTT
CASSSRLLTGELFF
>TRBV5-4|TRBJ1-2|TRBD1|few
TGTGCCAGCAGCGGACAGGGGATAAATGGCTACACCTTC
CASSGQGINGYTF
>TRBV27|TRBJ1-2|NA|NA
TGTGCCAGCAGTTTATTAGGGGCCACCAACGCCTATGGCTACACCTTC
CASSLLGATNAYGYTF
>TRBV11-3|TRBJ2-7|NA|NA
TGTGCCAGCAGCTTAGATTTTAAAGGACAGTGGTCCTACGAGCAGTACTTC
CASSLDFKGQWSYEQYF
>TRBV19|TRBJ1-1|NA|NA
TGTGCCAGTAGTACCCGGGGGTTTATGAACACTGAAGCTTTCTTT
CASSTRGFMNTEAFF
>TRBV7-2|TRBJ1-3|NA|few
TGTGCCAGCAGCTTAATTGGAAACACCATATATTTT
CASSLIGNTIYF
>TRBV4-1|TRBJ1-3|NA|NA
TGCGCCAGCAGCCAAGGGTCGGGCAGGCGGCCTGGAAACACCATATATTTT
CASSQGSGRRPGNTIYF
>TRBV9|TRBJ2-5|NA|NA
TGTGCCAGCAGCGTAGGCCAAGAGACCCAGTACTTC
CASSVGQETQYF
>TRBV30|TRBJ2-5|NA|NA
TGTGCCTGGAGTAGGGACCAAGAGACCCAGTACTTC
CAWSRDQETQYF
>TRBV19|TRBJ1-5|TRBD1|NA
TGTGCCAGTAGTTCTACAGGGGGAGGCAATCAGCCCCAGCATTTT
CASSSTGGGNQPQHF
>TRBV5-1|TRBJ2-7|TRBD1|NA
TGCGCCAGCAGCTTGGGGGACAGGACGCAGTACTTC
CASSLGDRTQYF
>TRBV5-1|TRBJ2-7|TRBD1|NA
TGCGCCAGCAGCTTGGCCACAGGGGTCTACAGCGAGCAGTACTTC
CASSLATGVYSEQYF
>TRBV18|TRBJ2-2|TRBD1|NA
TGTGCCAGCTCACCGATGGGACAGGGGGCCTCCGGGGAGCTGTTTTTT
CASSPMGQGASGELFF